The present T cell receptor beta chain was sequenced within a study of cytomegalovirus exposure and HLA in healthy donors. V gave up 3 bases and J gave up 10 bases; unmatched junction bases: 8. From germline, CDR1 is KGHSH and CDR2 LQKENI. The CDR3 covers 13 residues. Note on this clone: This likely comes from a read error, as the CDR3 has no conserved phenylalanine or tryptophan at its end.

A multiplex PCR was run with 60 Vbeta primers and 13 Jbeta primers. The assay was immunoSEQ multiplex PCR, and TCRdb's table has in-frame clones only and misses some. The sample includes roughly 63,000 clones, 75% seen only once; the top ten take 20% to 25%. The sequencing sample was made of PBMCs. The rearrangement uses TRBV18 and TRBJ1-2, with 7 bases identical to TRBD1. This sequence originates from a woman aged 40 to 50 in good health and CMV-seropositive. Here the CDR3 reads CASSPTRDSDYTL. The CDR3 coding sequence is TGTGCCAGCTCACCGACACGGGACAGTGACTACACCCTC.